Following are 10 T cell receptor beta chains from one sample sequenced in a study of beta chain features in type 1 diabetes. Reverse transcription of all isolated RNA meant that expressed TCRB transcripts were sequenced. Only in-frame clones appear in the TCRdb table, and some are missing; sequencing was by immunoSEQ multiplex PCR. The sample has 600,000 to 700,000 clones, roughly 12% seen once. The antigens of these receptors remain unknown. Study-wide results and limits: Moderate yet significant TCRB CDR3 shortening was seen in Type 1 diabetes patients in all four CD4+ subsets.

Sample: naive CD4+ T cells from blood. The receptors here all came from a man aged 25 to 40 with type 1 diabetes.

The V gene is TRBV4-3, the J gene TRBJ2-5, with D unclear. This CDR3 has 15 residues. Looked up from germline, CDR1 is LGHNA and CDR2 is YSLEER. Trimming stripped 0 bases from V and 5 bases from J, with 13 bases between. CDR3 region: CASSQDLGPFETQYF. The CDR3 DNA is TGCGCCAGCAGCCAAGATCTAGGGCCGTTTGAGACCCAGTACTTC.

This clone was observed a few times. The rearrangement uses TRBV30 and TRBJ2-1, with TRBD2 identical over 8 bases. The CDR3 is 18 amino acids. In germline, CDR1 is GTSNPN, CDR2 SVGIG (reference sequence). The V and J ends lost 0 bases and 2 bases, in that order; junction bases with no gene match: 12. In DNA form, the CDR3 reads TGTGCCTGGAGTGTAACCCCCCCGGCGGGGGGAACCTACAATGAGCAGTTCTTC. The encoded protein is CAWSVTPPAGGTYNEQFF.

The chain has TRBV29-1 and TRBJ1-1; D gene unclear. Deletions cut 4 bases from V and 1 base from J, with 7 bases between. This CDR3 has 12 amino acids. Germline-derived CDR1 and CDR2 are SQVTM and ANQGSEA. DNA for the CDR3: TGCAGCGTTGTAGGCCCGAACACTGAAGCTTTCTTT. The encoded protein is CSVVGPNTEAFF.

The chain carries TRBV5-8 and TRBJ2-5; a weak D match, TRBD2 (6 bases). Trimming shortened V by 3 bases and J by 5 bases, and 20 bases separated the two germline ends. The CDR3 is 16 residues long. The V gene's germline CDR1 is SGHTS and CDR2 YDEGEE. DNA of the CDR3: TGTGCCAGCAGCTCTCTAGGGAAGGAGGGCTGGGAGACCCAGTACTTC. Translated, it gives CASSSLGKEGWETQYF.

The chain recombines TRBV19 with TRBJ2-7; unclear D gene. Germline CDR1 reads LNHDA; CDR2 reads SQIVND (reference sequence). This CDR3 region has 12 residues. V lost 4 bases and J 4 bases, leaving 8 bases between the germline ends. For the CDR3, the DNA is TGTGCCAGTAGTACGTCCGGGTACGAGCAGTACTTC. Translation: CASSTSGYEQYF.

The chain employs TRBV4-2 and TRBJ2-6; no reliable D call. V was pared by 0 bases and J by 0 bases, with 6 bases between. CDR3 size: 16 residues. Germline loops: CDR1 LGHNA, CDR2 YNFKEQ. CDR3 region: CASSQDVVSGANVLTF. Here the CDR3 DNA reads TGTGCCAGCAGCCAAGACGTCGTCTCTGGGGCCAACGTCCTGACTTTC.

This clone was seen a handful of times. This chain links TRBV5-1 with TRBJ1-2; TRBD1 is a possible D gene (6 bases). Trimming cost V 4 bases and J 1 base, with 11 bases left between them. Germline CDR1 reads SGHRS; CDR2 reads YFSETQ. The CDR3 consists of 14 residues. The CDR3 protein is CASSIGQINYGYTF. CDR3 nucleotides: TGCGCCAGCAGCATCGGACAGATTAACTATGGCTACACCTTC.

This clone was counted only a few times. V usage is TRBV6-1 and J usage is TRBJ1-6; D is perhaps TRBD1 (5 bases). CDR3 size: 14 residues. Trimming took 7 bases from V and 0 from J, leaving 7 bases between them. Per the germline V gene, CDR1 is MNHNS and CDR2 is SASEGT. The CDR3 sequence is CASTGSSYNSPLHF. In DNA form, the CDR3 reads TGTGCCAGCACAGGGAGCTCCTATAATTCACCCCTCCACTTT.

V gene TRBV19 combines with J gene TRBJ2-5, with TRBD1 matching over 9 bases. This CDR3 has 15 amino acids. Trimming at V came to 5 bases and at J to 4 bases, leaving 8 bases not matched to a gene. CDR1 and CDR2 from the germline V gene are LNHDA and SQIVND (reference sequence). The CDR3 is CASSAQTGGLETQYF. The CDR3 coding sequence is TGTGCCAGTAGTGCACAGACAGGGGGTCTAGAGACCCAGTACTTC.

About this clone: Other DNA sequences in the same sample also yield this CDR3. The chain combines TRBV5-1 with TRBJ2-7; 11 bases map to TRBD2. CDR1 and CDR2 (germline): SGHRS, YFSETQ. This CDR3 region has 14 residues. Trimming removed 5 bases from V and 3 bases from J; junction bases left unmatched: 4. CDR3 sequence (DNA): TGCGCCAGCAGTCCGGGGACTAGCGGCTACGAGCAGTACTTC. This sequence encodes CASSPGTSGYEQYF.